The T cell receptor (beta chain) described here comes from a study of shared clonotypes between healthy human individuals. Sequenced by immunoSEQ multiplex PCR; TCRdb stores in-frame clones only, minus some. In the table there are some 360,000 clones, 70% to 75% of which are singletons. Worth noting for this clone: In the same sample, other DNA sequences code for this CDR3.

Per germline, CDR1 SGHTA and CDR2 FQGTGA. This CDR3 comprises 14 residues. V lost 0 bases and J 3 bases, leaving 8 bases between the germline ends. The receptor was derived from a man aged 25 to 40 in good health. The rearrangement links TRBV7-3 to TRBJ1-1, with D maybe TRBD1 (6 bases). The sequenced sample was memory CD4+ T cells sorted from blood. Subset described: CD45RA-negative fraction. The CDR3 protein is CASSLTAGDTEAFF. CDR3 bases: TGTGCCAGCAGCTTAACGGCAGGGGACACTGAAGCTTTCTTT.